This T cell receptor beta chain is from a study of T cells in tuberculosis. Overall study results and limits: Selection depended on which cryopreserved specimens were available. Using the GMM-specific repertoire gave about 85% accuracy versus about 70% with motifs.

Assay: immunoSEQ multiplex PCR; the TCRdb copy retains only in-frame clones and omits some. The table shows roughly 32,000 clones, with 93% occurring only once. Sample time point: new active TB diagnosis, blood taken before or within 7 days of starting treatment. Details on this clone: The antigen is unknown.

Sample: PBMCs, taken at tuberculosis diagnosis. This receptor was obtained from an adult with tuberculosis.

The CDR3 DNA follows: TGTGCCAGCAGCTTAGACGGACAGGTCTGGGGCTACACCTTC. Translation gives CASSLDGQVWGYTF. The V call is TRBV11-2, the J call TRBJ1-2; TRBD1 aligns across 7 bases. Germline CDR1 SGHAT, CDR2 FQNNGV. V gave up 0 bases and J gave up 8 bases; unmatched junction bases: 6. This CDR3 is built from 14 residues.